The clone carrying this T cell receptor beta chain has ten or more counts. Its antigen is currently unknown. Trimming pared 4 bases from V and 0 bases from J, leaving 15 bases between. Germline V gene data show CDR1 as SQVTM and CDR2 as ANQGSEA. This CDR3 region has 15 residues. Incorporated into the TCR beta cDNA libraries were unique molecular identifiers, which served to reduce PCR and sequencing biases. When roughly 1 to 10 million T cells were used, they gave about 540,000 cDNA molecules. A single record per CDR3 protein comes from TCRdb applying MiXCR to the PCR reads. Of roughly 730,000 distinct CDR3 sequences listed, 25% to 30% are singletons. These data are taken from a study of post-analysis software for immune sequencing data. Study details: Recorded subtypes: relapsing-remitting, secondary progressive, progressive-relapsing; some patients unannotated. Points from the study as a whole: Diversity measured as normalized Chao1 was significantly lower in multiple sclerosis patients than in controls. Elevated frequency relative to controls characterized four or five TRBV segments in patients, TRBV5-6, TRBV5-1 and TRBV20-1 among them.

The clonotype comes from a girl aged 10 to 17 with multiple sclerosis. J is TRBJ1-2 and V is TRBV29-1, with TRBD1 as a possible D gene (6 bases). Input material: blood. The CDR3 region is CSVVPNRQANYGYTF. The CDR3 DNA is TGCAGCGTTGTCCCTAATCGACAGGCTAACTATGGCTACACCTTC. Variable domain in full (rest from reference TRBV29-1 and TRBJ1-2): SAVISQKPSRDICQRGTSLTIQCQVDSQVTMMFWYRQQPGQSLTLIATANQGSEATYESGFVIDKFPISRPNLTFSTLTVSNMSPEDSSIYLCSVVPNRQANYGYTFGSGTRLTVV.